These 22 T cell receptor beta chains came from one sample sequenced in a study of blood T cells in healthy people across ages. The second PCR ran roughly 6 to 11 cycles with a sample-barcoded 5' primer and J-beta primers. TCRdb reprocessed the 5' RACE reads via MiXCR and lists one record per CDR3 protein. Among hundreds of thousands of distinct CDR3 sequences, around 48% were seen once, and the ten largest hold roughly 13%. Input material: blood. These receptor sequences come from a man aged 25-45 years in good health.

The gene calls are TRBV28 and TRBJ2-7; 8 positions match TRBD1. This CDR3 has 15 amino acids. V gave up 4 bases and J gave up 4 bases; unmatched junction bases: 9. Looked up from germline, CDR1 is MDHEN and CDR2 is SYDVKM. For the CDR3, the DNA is TGTGCCAGCAGTTCCGGACAGGGTTCATTTTACGAGCAGTACTTC. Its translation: CASSSGQGSFYEQYF.

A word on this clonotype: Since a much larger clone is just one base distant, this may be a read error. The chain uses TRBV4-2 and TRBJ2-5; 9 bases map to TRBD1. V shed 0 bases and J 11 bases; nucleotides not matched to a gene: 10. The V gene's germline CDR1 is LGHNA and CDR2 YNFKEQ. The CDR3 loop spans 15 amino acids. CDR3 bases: TGTGCCAGCAGCCAAGATCAGGACAGGGGTGGTGAGCAGTACTTC. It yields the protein CASSQDQDRGGEQYF.

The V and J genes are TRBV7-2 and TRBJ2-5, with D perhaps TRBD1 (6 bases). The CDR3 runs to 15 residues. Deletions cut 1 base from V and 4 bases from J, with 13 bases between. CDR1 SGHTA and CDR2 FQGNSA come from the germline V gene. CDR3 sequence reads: CASSLGGIRGETQYF. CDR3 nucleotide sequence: TGTGCCAGCAGCTTAGGAGGGATCAGGGGAGAGACCCAGTACTTC.

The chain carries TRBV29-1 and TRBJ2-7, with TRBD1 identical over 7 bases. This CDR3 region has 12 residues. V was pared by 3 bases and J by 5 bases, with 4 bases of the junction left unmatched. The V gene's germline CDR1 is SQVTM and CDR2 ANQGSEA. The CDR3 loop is CSVDDRANEQYF. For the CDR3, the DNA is TGCAGCGTTGATGACAGGGCCAACGAGCAGTACTTC.

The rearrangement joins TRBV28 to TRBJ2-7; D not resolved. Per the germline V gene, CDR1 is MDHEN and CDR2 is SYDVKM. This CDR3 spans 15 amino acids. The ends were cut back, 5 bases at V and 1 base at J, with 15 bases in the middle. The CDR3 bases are TGTGCCAGCAGTCCCCTTAGAGGTAAATCCTACGAGCAGTACTTC. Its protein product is CASSPLRGKSYEQYF.

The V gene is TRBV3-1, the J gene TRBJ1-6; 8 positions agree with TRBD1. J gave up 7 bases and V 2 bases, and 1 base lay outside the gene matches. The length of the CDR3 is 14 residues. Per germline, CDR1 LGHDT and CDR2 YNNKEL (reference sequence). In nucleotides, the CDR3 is TGTGCCAGCAGCCAACACAGGGGGAATTCACCCCTCCACTTT. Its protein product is CASSQHRGNSPLHF.

The CDR3 protein is CASSYFPGNEQFF. In DNA, the CDR3 is TGTGCCAGCAGTTACTTCCCCGGTAATGAGCAGTTCTTC. The V gene is TRBV6-2 or TRBV6-3, the J gene TRBJ2-1; D uncertain. The CDR3 runs 13 residues. Germline V lookup: CDR1 MNHEY, CDR2 SVGEGT. V lost 1 base and J 7 bases, leaving 8 bases between the germline ends.

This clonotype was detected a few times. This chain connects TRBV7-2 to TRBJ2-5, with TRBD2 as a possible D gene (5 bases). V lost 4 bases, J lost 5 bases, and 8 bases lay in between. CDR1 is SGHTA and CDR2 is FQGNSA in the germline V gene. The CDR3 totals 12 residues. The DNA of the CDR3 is TGTGCCAGCAGCTCACTAGAGGAGACCCAGTACTTC. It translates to CASSSLEETQYF. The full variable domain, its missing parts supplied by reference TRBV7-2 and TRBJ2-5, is GAGVSQSPSNKVTEKGKDVELRCDPISGHTALYWYRQSLGQGLEFLIYFQGNSAPDKSGLPSDRFSAERTGGSVSTLTIQRTQQEDSAVYLCASSSLEETQYFGPGTRLLVL.

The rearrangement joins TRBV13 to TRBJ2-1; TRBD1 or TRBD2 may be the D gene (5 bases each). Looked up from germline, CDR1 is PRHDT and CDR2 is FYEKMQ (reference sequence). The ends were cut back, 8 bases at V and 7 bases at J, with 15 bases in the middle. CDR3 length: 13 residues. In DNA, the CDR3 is TGTGCCAGCGGACATCGCGGGCCTAATGAGCAGTTCTTC. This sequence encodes CASGHRGPNEQFF.

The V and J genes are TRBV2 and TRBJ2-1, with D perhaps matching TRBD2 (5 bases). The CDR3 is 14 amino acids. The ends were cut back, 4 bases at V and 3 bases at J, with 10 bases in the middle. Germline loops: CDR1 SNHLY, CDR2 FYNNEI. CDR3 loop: CASSGAANYNEQFF. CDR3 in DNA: TGTGCCAGCAGTGGAGCGGCGAACTACAATGAGCAGTTCTTC.

In nucleotides, the CDR3 is TGTGCCAGCTCAACCGACAGGGTGACTGAAGCTTTCTTT. Translating gives CASSTDRVTEAFF. The genes are TRBV18 and TRBJ1-1, with 7 bases identical to TRBD1. The CDR3 has 13 residues. The V gene's germline CDR1 is KGHSH and CDR2 LQKENI. V was pared by 5 bases and J by 5 bases, with 5 bases of the junction left unmatched.

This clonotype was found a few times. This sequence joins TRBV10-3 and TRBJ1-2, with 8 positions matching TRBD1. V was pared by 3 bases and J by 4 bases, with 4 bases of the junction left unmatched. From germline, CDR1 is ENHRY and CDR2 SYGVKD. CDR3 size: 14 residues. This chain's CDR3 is CAISEGQGGYGYTF. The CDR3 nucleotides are TGTGCCATCAGTGAAGGACAGGGTGGCTATGGCTACACCTTC.

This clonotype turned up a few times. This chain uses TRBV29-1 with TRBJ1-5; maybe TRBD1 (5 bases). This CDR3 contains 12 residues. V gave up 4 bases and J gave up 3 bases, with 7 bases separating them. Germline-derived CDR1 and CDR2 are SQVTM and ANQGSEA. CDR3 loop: CSVGGDNQPQHF. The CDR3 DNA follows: TGCAGCGTTGGGGGGGACAATCAGCCCCAGCATTTT. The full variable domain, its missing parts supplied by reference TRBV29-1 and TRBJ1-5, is SAVISQKPSRDICQRGTSLTIQCQVDSQVTMMFWYRQQPGQSLTLIATANQGSEATYESGFVIDKFPISRPNLTFSTLTVSNMSPEDSSIYLCSVGGDNQPQHFGDGTRLSIL.

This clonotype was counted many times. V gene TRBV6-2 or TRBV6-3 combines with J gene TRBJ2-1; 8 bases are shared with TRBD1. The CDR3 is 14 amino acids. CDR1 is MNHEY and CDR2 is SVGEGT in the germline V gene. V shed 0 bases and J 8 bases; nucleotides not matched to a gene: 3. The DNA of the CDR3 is TGTGCCAGCAGTTACTCGGACAGGGTGGATGAGCAGTTCTTC. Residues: CASSYSDRVDEQFF.

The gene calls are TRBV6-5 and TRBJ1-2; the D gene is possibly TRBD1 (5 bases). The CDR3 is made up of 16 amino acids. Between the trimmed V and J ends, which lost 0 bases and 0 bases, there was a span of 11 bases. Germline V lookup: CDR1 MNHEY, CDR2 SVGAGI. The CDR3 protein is CASSYSGALPNYGYTF. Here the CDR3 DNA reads TGTGCCAGCAGTTACTCCGGGGCATTACCTAACTATGGCTACACCTTC.

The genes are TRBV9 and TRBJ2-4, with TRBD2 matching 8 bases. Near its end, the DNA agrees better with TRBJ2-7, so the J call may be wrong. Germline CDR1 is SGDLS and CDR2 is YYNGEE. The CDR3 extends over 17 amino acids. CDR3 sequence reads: CASSVTSDLRYSYEQYF. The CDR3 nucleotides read TGTGCCAGCAGCGTGACTAGCGACCTACGATATAGTTACGAGCAGTACTTC.

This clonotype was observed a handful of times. CDR3 region: CASSTDRGGSYTF. The CDR3 DNA follows: TGCGCCAGCAGCACAGACAGGGGAGGCAGCTACACCTTC. The chain joins TRBV5-1 to TRBJ1-2, with 8 bases lining up with TRBD1. The trim removed 4 bases at V and 9 bases at J, leaving 8 bases unmatched. Per germline, CDR1 SGHRS and CDR2 YFSETQ. There are 13 residues in the CDR3.

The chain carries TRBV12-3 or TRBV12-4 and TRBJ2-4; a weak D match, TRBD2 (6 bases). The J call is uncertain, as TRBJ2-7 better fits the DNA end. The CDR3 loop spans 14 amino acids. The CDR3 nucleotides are TGTGCCAGCAGTTCGGGACTCCTGCTGTACGAGCAGTACTTC. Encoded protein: CASSSGLLLYEQYF.

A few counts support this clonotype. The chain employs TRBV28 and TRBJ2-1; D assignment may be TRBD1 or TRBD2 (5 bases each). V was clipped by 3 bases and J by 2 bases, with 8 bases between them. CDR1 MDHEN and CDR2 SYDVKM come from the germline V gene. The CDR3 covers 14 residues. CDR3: CASSFRDAYNEQFF. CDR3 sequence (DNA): TGTGCCAGCAGTTTCCGGGACGCCTACAATGAGCAGTTCTTC.

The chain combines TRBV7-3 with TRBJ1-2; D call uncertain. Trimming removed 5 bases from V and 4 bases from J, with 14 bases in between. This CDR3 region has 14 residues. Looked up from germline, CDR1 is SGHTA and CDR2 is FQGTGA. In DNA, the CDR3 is TGTGCCAGCAGCCCTTCCTCGGAGGGCTATGGCTACACCTTC. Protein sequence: CASSPSSEGYGYTF.

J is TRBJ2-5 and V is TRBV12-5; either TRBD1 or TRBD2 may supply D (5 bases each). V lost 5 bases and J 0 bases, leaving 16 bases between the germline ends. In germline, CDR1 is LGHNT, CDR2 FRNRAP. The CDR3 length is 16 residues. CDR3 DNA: TGTGCTAGTGGTCTCGGGACCGAATCTTACCAAGAGACCCAGTACTTC. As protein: CASGLGTESYQETQYF.

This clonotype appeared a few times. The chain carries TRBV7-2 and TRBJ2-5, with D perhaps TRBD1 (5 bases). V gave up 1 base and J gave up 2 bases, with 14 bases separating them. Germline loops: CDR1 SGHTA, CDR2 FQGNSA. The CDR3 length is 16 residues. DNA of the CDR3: TGTGCCAGCAGCTTAGTTCCGGACACATCACAAGAGACCCAGTACTTC. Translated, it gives CASSLVPDTSQETQYF.